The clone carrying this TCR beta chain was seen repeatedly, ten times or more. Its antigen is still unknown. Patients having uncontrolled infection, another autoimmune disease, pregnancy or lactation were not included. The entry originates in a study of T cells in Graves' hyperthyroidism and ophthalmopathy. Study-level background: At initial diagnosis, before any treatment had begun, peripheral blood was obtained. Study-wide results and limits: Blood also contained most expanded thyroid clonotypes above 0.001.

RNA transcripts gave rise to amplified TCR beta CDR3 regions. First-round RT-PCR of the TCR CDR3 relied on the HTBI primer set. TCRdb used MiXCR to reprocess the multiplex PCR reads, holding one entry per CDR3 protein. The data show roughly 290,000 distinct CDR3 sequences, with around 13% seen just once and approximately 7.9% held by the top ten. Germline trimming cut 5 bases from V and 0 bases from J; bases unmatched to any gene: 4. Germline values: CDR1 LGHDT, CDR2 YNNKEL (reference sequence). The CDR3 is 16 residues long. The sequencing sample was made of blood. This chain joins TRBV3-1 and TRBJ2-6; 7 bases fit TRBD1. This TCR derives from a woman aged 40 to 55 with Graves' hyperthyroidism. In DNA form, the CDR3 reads TGTGCCAGCAGCTCGGGACAGCACTCTGGGGCCAACGTCCTGACTTTC. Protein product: CASSSGQHSGANVLTF. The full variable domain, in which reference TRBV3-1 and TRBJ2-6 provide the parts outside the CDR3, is DTAVSQTPKYLVTQMGNDKSIKCEQNLGHDTMYWYKQDSKKFLKIMFSYNNKELIINETVPNRFSPKSPDKAHLNLHINSLELGDSAVYFCASSSGQHSGANVLTFGAGSRLTVL.